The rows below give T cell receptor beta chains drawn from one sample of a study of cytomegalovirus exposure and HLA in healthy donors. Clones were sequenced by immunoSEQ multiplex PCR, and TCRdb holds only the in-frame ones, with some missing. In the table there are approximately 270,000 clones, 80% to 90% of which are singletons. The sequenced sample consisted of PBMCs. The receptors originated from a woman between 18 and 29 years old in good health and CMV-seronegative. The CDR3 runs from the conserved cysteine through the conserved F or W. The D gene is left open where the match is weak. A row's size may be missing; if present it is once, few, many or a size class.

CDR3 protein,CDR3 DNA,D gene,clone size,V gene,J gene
CASSFGTGGNTIYF,TGCGCCAGCAGCTTCGGGACAGGTGGAAACACCATATATTTT,TRBD1,-,TRBV5-1,TRBJ1-3
CASSPSSGSSSYEQYF,TGCGCCAGCAGTCCGTCTAGCGGGAGCAGCTCCTACGAGCAGTACTTC,TRBD2,-,TRBV5-1,TRBJ2-7
CSVPRGGDEKLFF,TGCAGCGTTCCCAGGGGAGGGGATGAAAAACTGTTTTTT,-,-,TRBV29-1,TRBJ1-4
CASSYSQDTYEQYF,TGTGCCAGCAGTTACTCACAGGATACCTACGAGCAGTACTTC,-,-,TRBV6-5,TRBJ2-7
CASSEFGTGPYNEQFF,TGTGCCAGCAGTGAATTTGGGACAGGGCCCTACAATGAGCAGTTCTTC,TRBD1,-,TRBV6-1,TRBJ2-1
CASSPQGANEQYF,TGCGCCAGCAGTCCACAGGGGGCCAACGAGCAGTACTTC,TRBD1,few,TRBV10-1,TRBJ2-7
CASSYRNSPLHF,TGTGCCAGCAGTTATCGTAATTCACCCCTCCACTTT,-,-,TRBV6-5,TRBJ1-6
CASSLQQGVHNEQFF,TGTGCCAGCAGCTTACAACAGGGGGTCCACAATGAGCAGTTCTTC,TRBD1,-,TRBV7-9,TRBJ2-1
CASSFGGLQEAFF,TGTGCCAGCAGCTTTGGGGGACTCCAAGAAGCTTTCTTT,-,-,TRBV11-2,TRBJ1-1
CSVELESWVTGELFF,TGCAGCGTTGAGTTGGAGTCCTGGGTGACCGGGGAGCTGTTTTTT,-,-,TRBV29-1,TRBJ2-2
CASSPTVGQGGNNYGYTF,TGTGCCAGCAGCCCCACCGTAGGACAGGGAGGTAATAACTATGGCTACACCTTC,TRBD1,once,TRBV7-9,TRBJ1-2
CASSFRQGGSGANVLTF,TGTGCCAGCAGTTTTCGACAGGGGGGCTCTGGGGCCAACGTCCTGACTTTC,TRBD1,once,TRBV27,TRBJ2-6
CASSQGGREETQYF,TGCGCCAGCAGCCAAGGGGGGCGGGAAGAGACCCAGTACTTC,-,-,TRBV4-1,TRBJ2-5
CASSPNPDRGFGYTF,TGTGCCAGCAGCCCCAACCCGGACAGGGGCTTTGGCTACACCTTC,TRBD1,few,TRBV5-4,TRBJ1-2
CASSPPSSIKTQYF,TGTGCCAGCTCACCACCGTCTAGTATAAAGACCCAGTACTTC,-,-,TRBV18,TRBJ2-5
CASSLPPRTDTQYF,TGTGCCAGCAGCTTACCTCCTAGAACAGATACGCAGTATTTT,-,-,TRBV11-3,TRBJ2-3
CASSIAWDTAQPQHF,TGTGCCAGTAGTATAGCCTGGGACACCGCTCAGCCCCAGCATTTT,-,once,TRBV19,TRBJ1-5
CSGGGHNTGELFF,TGCAGCGGGGGAGGACACAACACCGGGGAGCTGTTTTTT,-,few,TRBV29-1,TRBJ2-2
CASSIQGSSYNEQFF,TGTGCCAGTAGTATTCAGGGAAGCTCCTACAATGAGCAGTTCTTC,-,-,TRBV19,TRBJ2-1
CASSLGAGKETQYF,TGTGCCAGCAGCTTAGGGGCAGGGAAGGAGACCCAGTACTTC,-,-,TRBV11-1,TRBJ2-5
CASTLYGGVMITDTQYF,TGTGCCAGCACCCTCTATGGGGGCGTTATGATCACAGATACGCAGTATTTT,-,-,TRBV2,TRBJ2-3
CASEASGGVEQYF,TGTGCCAGCGAGGCTAGCGGGGGGGTCGAGCAGTACTTC,TRBD2,once,TRBV27,TRBJ2-7
CASRKGAGATVETQYF,TGTGCCAGCAGAAAGGGAGCGGGGGCTACCGTGGAGACCCAGTACTTC,TRBD2,-,TRBV7-3,TRBJ2-5
CASTQTLGGGEQYF,TGTGCCAGCACCCAAACACTAGGGGGGGGCGAGCAGTACTTC,-,-,TRBV9,TRBJ2-7
CASSYDFRGPYEQYF,TGTGCCAGCAGTTACGATTTCAGGGGGCCATACGAGCAGTACTTC,TRBD1,-,TRBV6-5,TRBJ2-7
CASSQGTPRSPFFPAGGLEQYF,TGCGCCAGCAGCCAAGGAACCCCAAGAAGCCCGTTTTTCCCAGCGGGAGGTCTCGAGCAGTACTTC,TRBD2,-,TRBV4-1,TRBJ2-7
CAISESGTGANTGELFF,TGTGCCATCAGTGAATCCGGGACAGGGGCGAACACCGGGGAGCTGTTTTTT,TRBD1,-,TRBV10-3,TRBJ2-2
CASSNPREGQPQHF,TGTGCCAGCAGCAACCCCAGGGAAGGACAGCCCCAGCATTTT,-,-,TRBV7-9,TRBJ1-5
CASSQDRTSQETQYF,TGCGCCAGCAGCCAAGATAGGACATCCCAAGAGACCCAGTACTTC,-,-,TRBV4-3,TRBJ2-5
CASSLGRTSGGPSSYEQYF,TGCGCCAGCAGCTTGGGTCGGACTAGCGGGGGACCGAGCTCCTACGAGCAGTACTTC,TRBD2,-,TRBV5-1,TRBJ2-7
CAWSLQNEQFF,TGTGCCTGGAGTCTACAGAATGAGCAGTTCTTC,-,once,TRBV30,TRBJ2-1
CASNPGGSMNTEAFF,TGTGCCAGCAACCCTGGGGGCAGTATGAACACTGAAGCTTTCTTT,-,-,TRBV16,TRBJ1-1
CASSSGQSYGYTF,TGTGCCAGCAGCTCCGGACAGAGTTATGGCTACACCTTC,-,-,TRBV5-6,TRBJ1-2
CASSLGRSTDTQYF,TGTGCCAGCAGCTTGGGGCGGAGCACAGATACGCAGTATTTT,-,-,TRBV11-2,TRBJ2-3
CASSVSNYGYTF,TGTGCCAGCTCGGTTTCTAACTATGGCTACACCTTC,-,-,TRBV11-2,TRBJ1-2